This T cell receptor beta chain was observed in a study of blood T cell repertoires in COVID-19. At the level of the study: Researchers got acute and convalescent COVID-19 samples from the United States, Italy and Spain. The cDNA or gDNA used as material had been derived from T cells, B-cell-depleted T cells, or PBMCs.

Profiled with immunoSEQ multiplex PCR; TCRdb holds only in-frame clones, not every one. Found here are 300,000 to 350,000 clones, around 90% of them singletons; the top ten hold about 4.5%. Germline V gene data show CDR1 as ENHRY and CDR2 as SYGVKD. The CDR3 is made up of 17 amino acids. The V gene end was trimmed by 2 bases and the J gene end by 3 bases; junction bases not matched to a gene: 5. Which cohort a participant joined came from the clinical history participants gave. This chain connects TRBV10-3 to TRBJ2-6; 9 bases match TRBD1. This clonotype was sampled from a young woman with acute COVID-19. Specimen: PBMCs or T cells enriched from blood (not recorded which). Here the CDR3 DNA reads TGTGCCATCAGTGAGCACGGACAGGGGAATGGGGCCAACGTCCTGACTTTC. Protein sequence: CAISEHGQGNGANVLTF.